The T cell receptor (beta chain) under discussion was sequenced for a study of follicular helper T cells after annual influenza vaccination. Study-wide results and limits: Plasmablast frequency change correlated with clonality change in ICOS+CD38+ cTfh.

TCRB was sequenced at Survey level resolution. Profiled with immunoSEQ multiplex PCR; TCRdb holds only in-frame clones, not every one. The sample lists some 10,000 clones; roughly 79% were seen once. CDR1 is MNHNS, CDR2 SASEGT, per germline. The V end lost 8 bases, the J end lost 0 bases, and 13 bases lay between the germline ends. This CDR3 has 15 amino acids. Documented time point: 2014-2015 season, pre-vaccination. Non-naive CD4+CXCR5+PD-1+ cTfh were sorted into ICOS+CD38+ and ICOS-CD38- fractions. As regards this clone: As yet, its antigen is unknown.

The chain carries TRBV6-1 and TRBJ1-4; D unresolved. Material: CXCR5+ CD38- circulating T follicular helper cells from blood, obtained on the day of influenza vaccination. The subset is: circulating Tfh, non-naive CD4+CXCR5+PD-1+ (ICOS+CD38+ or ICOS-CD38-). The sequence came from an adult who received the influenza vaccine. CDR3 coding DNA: TGTGCCAGCTTCGAAGGCTCTTCAACTAATGAAAAACTGTTTTTT. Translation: CASFEGSSTNEKLFF.